This TCR beta chain stems from a study of metastatic and nonmetastatic thyroid tumors. Study-level results: Reportedly, malignant thyroid tumors had significantly higher TCR beta diversity than benign nodules, in blood and tumor.

Using MiXCR, TCRdb reanalyzed the PCR reads. The data contain roughly 46,000 clones, around 23% of them singletons. Every patient was untreated before thyroid surgery. This clone has ten or more counts. No antigen is known for it. The sequence came from a male donor with papillary thyroid cancer or a benign thyroid nodule (not recorded which). Some clones in this sample may be carry-over from other donors' samples. The sample taken for sequencing was blood.

The DNA for the CDR3 is TGCGCCAGCAGCTTGGGTCCTACGGACTACGAGCAGTACTTC. This gives the protein CASSLGPTDYEQYF. The chain couples TRBV5-1 to TRBJ2-7; D gene unclear. Germline values: CDR1 SGHRS, CDR2 YFSETQ. CDR3 size: 14 residues. Trimming shortened V by 0 bases and J by 3 bases, and 10 bases separated the two germline ends.